This T cell receptor (beta chain) was identified in a study of CD8 T cells in Susac syndrome. It was with random hexamers that about 0.45 to 1 ug RNA was reverse transcribed. TCRdb passed the immunoSEQ multiplex PCR reads through MiXCR, listing each CDR3 protein once. The profile covers 170,000 or so distinct CDR3 sequences, with roughly 96% appearing a single time and roughly 0.16% taken by the ten largest. The source material was CD8+ T cells from PBMCs. The clonotype was recovered from a human donor with multiple sclerosis.

CDR3 sequence reads: CASRLVVLTGGTAGELFF. The CDR3 bases are TGTGCCAGCAGATTGGTTGTGCTAACAGGCGGCACAGCCGGGGAGCTGTTTTTT. The genes are TRBV2 and TRBJ2-2, with D perhaps matching TRBD1 (5 bases). The CDR3 consists of 18 residues. In germline, CDR1 is SNHLY, CDR2 FYNNEI. Trimming stripped 6 bases from V and 6 bases from J, with 26 bases between.